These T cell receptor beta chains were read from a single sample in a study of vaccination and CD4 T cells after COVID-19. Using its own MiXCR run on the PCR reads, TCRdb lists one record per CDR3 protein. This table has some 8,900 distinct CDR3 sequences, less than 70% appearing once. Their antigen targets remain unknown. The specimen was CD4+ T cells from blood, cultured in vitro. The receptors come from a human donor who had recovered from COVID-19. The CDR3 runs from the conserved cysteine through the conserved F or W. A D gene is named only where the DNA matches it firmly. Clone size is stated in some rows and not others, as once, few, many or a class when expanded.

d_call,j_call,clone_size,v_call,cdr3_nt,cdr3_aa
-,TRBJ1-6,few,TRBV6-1,TGTGCCAGCAGTGATTATTCACCCCTCCACTTT,CASSDYSPLHF
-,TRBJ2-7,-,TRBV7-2,TGTGCCAGCGGTAACTACGAGCAGTACTTC,CASGNYEQYF
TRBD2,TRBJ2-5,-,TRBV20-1,TGCAGTGCTCCACTAGCGGTCCGGGAGACCCAGTACTTC,CSAPLAVRETQYF
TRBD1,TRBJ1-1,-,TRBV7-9,TGTGCCAGCAGCCCCTTCAGGGGGAGAGTTGAAGCTTTCTTT,CASSPFRGRVEAFF
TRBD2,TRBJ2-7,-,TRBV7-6,TGTGCCAGCAGCTTGAGCGGGACTTCACTTTACGAGCAGTACTTC,CASSLSGTSLYEQYF
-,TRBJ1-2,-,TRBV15,TGTGCCACCAGCAGAGGGGCAGGTAGCTCGGATGGCTACACCTTC,CATSRGAGSSDGYTF
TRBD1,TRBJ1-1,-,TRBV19,TGTGCCACTGACGACAGGGGGCTGACTGAAGCTTTCTTT,CATDDRGLTEAFF
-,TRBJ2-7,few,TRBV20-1,TGCAGTGCAACCCCTCGCTGGGCCCTGGACGAGCAGTACTTC,CSATPRWALDEQYF
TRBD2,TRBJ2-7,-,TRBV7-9,TGTGCCAGCAGCTTAGTTAGCGGGAGTAGCCACGAGCAGTACTTC,CASSLVSGSSHEQYF
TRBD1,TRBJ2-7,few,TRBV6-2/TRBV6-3,TGTGCCAGCAGTCGGACAGGGATCTACGAGCAGTACTTC,CASSRTGIYEQYF
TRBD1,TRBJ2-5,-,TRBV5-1,TGCGCCAGCAGCTTGAAGGGACAGGGGAGAGAGACCCAGTACTTC,CASSLKGQGRETQYF
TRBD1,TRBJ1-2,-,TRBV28,TGTGCCAGCAGTTTACCGACAGGGTCGAGCTATGGCTACACCTTC,CASSLPTGSSYGYTF
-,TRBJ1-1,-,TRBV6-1,TGTGCCAGCAGCCAAAGTAGGAGCGAAGCTTTCTTT,CASSQSRSEAFF
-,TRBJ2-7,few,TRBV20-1,TGCAGTGCCGCGGGCCAATTCGACGAGCAGTACTTC,CSAAGQFDEQYF
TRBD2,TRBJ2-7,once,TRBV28,TGTGCCAGCAGTTTGGGGAGCGGGAGGCCGTACGAGCAGTACTTC,CASSLGSGRPYEQYF
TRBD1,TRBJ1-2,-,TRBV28,TGTGCCAGCAGTCAATGGACAGGGACACTGAGTAGTGGCTATGGCTACACCTTC,CASSQWTGTLSSGYGYTF
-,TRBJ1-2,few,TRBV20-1,TGCAGTGCTAGAGATTCTCCTAGCGGCTACACCTTC,CSARDSPSGYTF
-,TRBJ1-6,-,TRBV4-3,TGCGCCAGCAGCCATGGGCAGGGTCGACCCCTCCACTTT,CASSHGQGRPLHF
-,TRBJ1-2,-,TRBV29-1,TGCAGCGTTGGTCGACAGAACTATGGCTACACCTTC,CSVGRQNYGYTF
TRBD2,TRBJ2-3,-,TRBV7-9,TGTGCCAGCAGCAGACTAGCGGGAGCCCCAGATACGCAGTATTTT,CASSRLAGAPDTQYF
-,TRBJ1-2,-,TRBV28,TGTGCCAGCAGCTTAAACAGGGTAGGCTATGGCTACACCTTC,CASSLNRVGYGYTF
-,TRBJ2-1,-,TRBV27,TGTGCCAGCAGGCGCTCCTACAATGAGCAGTTCTTC,CASRRSYNEQFF
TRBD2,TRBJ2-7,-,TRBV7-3,TGTGCCAGCAGCCCTCTAGCGGGAGTAGTGGACGAGCAGTACTTC,CASSPLAGVVDEQYF
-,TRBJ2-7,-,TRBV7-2,TGTGCCAGCAGCTTACTAGACTACGAGCAGTACTTC,CASSLLDYEQYF
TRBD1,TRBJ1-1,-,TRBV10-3,TGTGCCATCAGTGGAGGACAGGACACTGAAGCTTTCTTT,CAISGGQDTEAFF
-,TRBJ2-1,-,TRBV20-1,TGCAGTGCTCCAAGCCACAATGAGCAGTTCTTC,CSAPSHNEQFF
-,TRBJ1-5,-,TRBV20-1,TGCAGTGCTAGAGATGTAGGACGGAACAATCAGCCCCAGCATTTT,CSARDVGRNNQPQHF
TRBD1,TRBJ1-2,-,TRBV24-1,TGTGCCACCAGTGACCCACGACAGGGATCTAACTATGGCTACACCTTC,CATSDPRQGSNYGYTF